A single sample gave rise to the 29 T cell receptor beta chains below, sequenced in a study of a mutant IDH1 vaccine in newly diagnosed glioma. Their recognized antigens are unknown. Clones were sequenced by immunoSEQ multiplex PCR, and TCRdb holds only the in-frame ones, with some missing. The data hold roughly 40,000 clones, with 65% to 90% observed a single time. The time point here: week 35, safety follow-up. Doses consisted of 300 ug of mutant IDH1 20-mer peptide each, paired with topical imiquimod. Sample: PBMCs, taken from a glioma patient whose treatment included an IDH1 peptide vaccine. These receptors were obtained from a woman aged 45 to 65 with glioma.

This chain uses TRBV5-6 with TRBJ2-3; the D gene could be TRBD1 or TRBD2 (5 bases each). Per germline, CDR1 SGHDT and CDR2 YYEEEE. V was pared by 0 bases and J by 4 bases, with 12 bases between. This CDR3 region has 15 residues. CDR3 in DNA: TGTGCCAGCAGCTTGGTTGTGGGGGACGCAGATACGCAGTATTTT. Its protein product is CASSLVVGDADTQYF.

This clone was recorded a few times. V usage is TRBV7-9 and J usage is TRBJ1-2, with 8 bases matching TRBD1. Germline V gene sequence: CDR1 SEHNR, CDR2 FQNEAQ (reference sequence). V shed 2 bases, J shed 3 bases, and the junction held 5 bases outside the gene matches. CDR3 size: 15 residues. DNA of the CDR3: TGTGCCAGCAGCTTACCGGACAGGGACCACTATGGCTACACCTTC. Translation: CASSLPDRDHYGYTF.

V is TRBV18 and J is TRBJ1-1; no definite D call. Germline CDR1 is KGHSH and CDR2 is LQKENI. CDR3 length: 15 amino acids. The germline V and J ends were trimmed by 3 bases and 4 bases, with 15 bases remaining between them. This CDR3 reads CASSPTPLGLTEAFF. The DNA for the CDR3 is TGTGCCAGCTCACCCACACCCCTCGGCCTCACTGAAGCTTTCTTT.

The V gene is TRBV10-3, the J gene TRBJ2-5; TRBD1 matches 10 bases. V was pared by 2 bases and J by 2 bases, with 5 bases of the junction left unmatched. The CDR3 has 16 residues. CDR1 is ENHRY and CDR2 is SYGVKD in the germline V gene. The chain's CDR3 is CAISETGTGAQETQYF. As DNA, the CDR3 is TGTGCCATCAGTGAGACCGGGACAGGGGCGCAAGAGACCCAGTACTTC.

The chain couples TRBV19 to TRBJ1-1; TRBD1 is a possible D gene (5 bases). The CDR3 contains 14 residues. V dropped 0 bases and J dropped 3 bases, with 8 bases sitting between them. CDR1 and CDR2 from the germline V gene are LNHDA and SQIVND (reference sequence). DNA for the CDR3: TGTGCCAGTAGTATAGACGGGGGGGACACTGAAGCTTTCTTT. Translating it yields CASSIDGGDTEAFF.

The genes are TRBV20-1 and TRBJ2-7; D remains ambiguous. The germline gives CDR1 DFQATT, CDR2 SNEGSKA (reference sequence). V was clipped by 3 bases and J by 2 bases, with 2 bases between them. The CDR3 length is 10 residues. The chain's CDR3 is CSASPYEQYF. In nucleotides, the CDR3 is TGCAGTGCTAGCCCCTACGAGCAGTACTTC.

V and J are TRBV9 and TRBJ2-3, with 13 positions matching TRBD2. Losses at the gene ends were 3 bases for V and 3 bases for J; bases not matched to a gene: 4. Germline CDR1 and CDR2: SGDLS and YYNGEE. The CDR3 is 16 amino acids. Here the CDR3 DNA reads TGTGCCAGCAGCGAACCGGGACTAGCGGGGACAGATACGCAGTATTTT. This sequence encodes CASSEPGLAGTDTQYF.

V is TRBV11-3 and J is TRBJ2-5, with a tentative D call TRBD2 (6 bases). Per the germline V gene, CDR1 is SGHNT and CDR2 is YENEEA. V lost 5 bases and J lost 10, with 20 bases in between. The CDR3 totals 14 residues. The CDR3 spells CASSTRDSAEGQYF. The CDR3 DNA follows: TGTGCCAGCAGCACGCGGGACTCAGCGGAGGGCCAGTACTTC.

The V call is TRBV9, the J call TRBJ1-1; D might be TRBD1 (6 bases). The CDR3 has 14 amino acids. V lost 4 bases and J 4 bases, leaving 14 bases between the germline ends. Germline V gives CDR1 SGDLS, CDR2 YYNGEE. CDR3 nucleotide sequence: TGTGCCAGCAGCTCCGAATCGGGGGCCACTGAAGCTTTCTTT. Its protein is CASSSESGATEAFF.

V usage is TRBV6-5 and J usage is TRBJ2-3; 12 positions match TRBD1. V shed 2 bases and J 6 bases; nucleotides not matched to a gene: 3. The CDR3 extends over 15 amino acids. Germline V gene data show CDR1 as MNHEY and CDR2 as SVGAGI. CDR3 protein: CASSYGTGGRDTQYF. Written as DNA, the CDR3 is TGTGCCAGCAGTTACGGGACAGGGGGCAGGGATACGCAGTATTTT.

The rearrangement joins TRBV5-6 to TRBJ2-2, with TRBD1 matching over 11 bases. CDR1 and CDR2 (germline): SGHDT, YYEEEE. The ends lost 2 bases at V and 5 bases at J; junction bases unmatched: 2. This CDR3 region has 15 residues. DNA for the CDR3: TGTGCCAGCAGCTTTGGGACAGGGGGAACCGGGGAGCTGTTTTTT. Translated, it gives CASSFGTGGTGELFF.

This sequence joins TRBV7-2 and TRBJ2-7; no clear D gene. CDR3 length: 13 amino acids. V lost 3 bases and J 3 bases, leaving 9 bases between the germline ends. Per the germline V gene, CDR1 is SGHTA and CDR2 is FQGNSA. The CDR3 reads CASSFGRFYEQYF. CDR3 bases: TGTGCCAGCAGCTTTGGCCGATTCTACGAGCAGTACTTC.

This clone was counted a single time. The CDR3 reads CASSRTAGETQYF. The CDR3 DNA reads TGTGCCAGCAGCCGGACTGCGGGGGAGACCCAGTACTTC. The rearrangement links TRBV4-2 to TRBJ2-5, with a possible D match to TRBD2 (6 bases). Trimming stripped 4 bases from V and 5 bases from J, with 11 bases between. The CDR3 is made up of 13 amino acids. CDR1 is LGHNA and CDR2 is YNFKEQ in the germline V gene.

The rearrangement uses TRBV30 and TRBJ2-7; no reliable D call. V was clipped by 4 bases and J by 1 base, with 8 bases between them. Germline CDR1 is GTSNPN and CDR2 is SVGIG (reference sequence). The length of the CDR3 is 12 residues. As DNA, the CDR3 is TGTGCCTGGAACGAAGGGTCCTACGAGCAGTACTTC. Translation gives CAWNEGSYEQYF.

The gene calls are TRBV7-2 and TRBJ1-1; unclear D gene. Trimming pared 5 bases from V and 0 bases from J, leaving 7 bases between. CDR1 is SGHTA, CDR2 FQGNSA, per germline. The CDR3 length is 13 residues. The CDR3 here is CASSQWVNTEAFF. As DNA, the CDR3 is TGTGCCAGCAGCCAATGGGTGAACACTGAAGCTTTCTTT. Looking up the rest from reference TRBV7-2 and TRBJ1-1 gives the full variable domain: GAGVSQSPSNKVTEKGKDVELRCDPISGHTALYWYRQSLGQGLEFLIYFQGNSAPDKSGLPSDRFSAERTGGSVSTLTIQRTQQEDSAVYLCASSQWVNTEAFFGQGTRLTVV.

The J gene is TRBJ1-2, the V gene TRBV18; the match to TRBD1 covers 10 bases. With 4 bases clipped from V and 8 bases from J, the junction kept 16 bases outside the gene matches. The CDR3 contains 17 residues. Germline V gene lookup returns CDR1 KGHSH and CDR2 LQKENI. CDR3 in amino acids: CASSHADRGPAREGYTF. CDR3 bases: TGTGCCAGCTCACACGCAGACAGGGGGCCCGCACGAGAGGGCTACACCTTC.

The chain carries TRBV7-8 and TRBJ2-6; D could derive from TRBD1 or TRBD2 (6 bases each). The germline gives CDR1 SGHVS, CDR2 FQNEAQ. Trimming left V 1 base short and J 2 bases short, with 15 bases between. There are 18 residues in the CDR3. CDR3 DNA: TGTGCCAGCAGCTTAGGGGGGGCAGGGGTGGCTGGGGCCAACGTCCTGACTTTC. Its translation: CASSLGGAGVAGANVLTF.

The J gene is TRBJ1-6, the V gene TRBV7-2; weak D call: TRBD1 (6 bases). The germline V gene has CDR1 SGHTA and CDR2 FQGNSA. The ends were cut back, 10 bases at V and 7 bases at J, with 17 bases in the middle. There are 14 residues in the CDR3. The CDR3: CAIEEGGLNSPLHF. For the CDR3, the DNA is TGTGCCATCGAAGAAGGGGGTTTGAATTCACCCCTCCACTTT. Supplemented by reference TRBV7-2 and TRBJ1-6, the full variable domain reads GAGVSQSPSNKVTEKGKDVELRCDPISGHTALYWYRQSLGQGLEFLIYFQGNSAPDKSGLPSDRFSAERTGGSVSTLTIQRTQQEDSAVYLCAIEEGGLNSPLHFGNGTRLTVT.

This chain uses TRBV30 with TRBJ1-1; no clear D gene. The CDR3 loop spans 13 amino acids. The V gene's germline CDR1 is GTSNPN and CDR2 SVGIG (reference sequence). The V end was cut by 3 bases, the J end by 2 bases, with 10 bases between. The CDR3 region has the DNA TGTGCCTGGAGGAACAGACGCAACACTGAAGCTTTCTTT. This sequence encodes CAWRNRRNTEAFF.

V gene TRBV27 combines with J gene TRBJ2-7, with TRBD1 matching 8 bases. Germline-derived CDR1 and CDR2 are MNHEY and SMNVEV (reference sequence). The CDR3 runs to 14 residues. With V trimmed by 4 bases and J by 5 bases, 7 bases remained unmatched. CDR3 coding DNA: TGTGCCAGCAGTTCTCGGACAGGGCCCGACGAGCAGTACTTC. Translation gives CASSSRTGPDEQYF.

The V and J genes are TRBV30 and TRBJ2-7; a possible D gene is TRBD2 (7 bases). CDR3 length: 14 residues. Trimming shortened V by 5 bases and J by 6 bases, and 20 bases separated the two germline ends. Germline CDR1 GTSNPN, CDR2 SVGIG (reference sequence). The CDR3, as DNA: TGTGCCTGGGACTGGGATGGGGGGGGCGGCGAGCAGTACTTC. It specifies CAWDWDGGGGEQYF.

This chain joins TRBV9 and TRBJ2-3; D remains unclear. The V end was cut by 3 bases, the J end by 6 bases, with 20 bases between. CDR3 length: 16 amino acids. The germline gives CDR1 SGDLS, CDR2 YYNGEE. The CDR3, as DNA: TGTGCCAGCAGCGCTGGACCCCGAGCGCGATCCGATACGCAGTATTTT. Its translation: CASSAGPRARSDTQYF.

This sequence joins TRBV7-9 and TRBJ1-2; D is ambiguous. V lost 6 bases and J 2 bases, leaving 7 bases between the germline ends. This CDR3 has 12 residues. Germline V gives CDR1 SEHNR, CDR2 FQNEAQ (reference sequence). The CDR3: CASRGVNYGYTF. CDR3 nucleotides: TGTGCCAGCAGGGGAGTAAACTATGGCTACACCTTC.

V is TRBV6-1 and J is TRBJ2-7; a weak D match, TRBD1 (5 bases). Germline V gene data show CDR1 as MNHNS and CDR2 as SASEGT. The V gene lost 8 bases and the J gene lost 7 bases, with 18 bases spanning the gap. This CDR3 has 13 amino acids. CDR3 DNA: TGTGCCAGCTCCCATGGGCAGGGCCGTGAGCAGTACTTC. Amino acid sequence: CASSHGQGREQYF.

This clone came up once. The junction and the germline gene differ at one end; a read error may be behind it. The CDR3 spells CASSLAGQGPETQYF. For the CDR3, the DNA is TGTGCCAGCAGCCTAGCGGGACAGGGCCCAGAGACCCAGTACTTC. The chain joins TRBV7-9 to TRBJ2-5; tentatively, D is TRBD1 or TRBD2 (9 bases each). CDR1 is SEHNR and CDR2 is FQNEAQ in the germline V gene (reference sequence). The CDR3 totals 15 residues.

This sequence joins TRBV30 and TRBJ1-6, with a weak D call TRBD1 (6 bases). There are 13 residues in the CDR3. Looked up from germline, CDR1 is GTSNPN and CDR2 is SVGIG (reference sequence). The ends were cut back, 6 bases at V and 7 bases at J, with 13 bases in the middle. The CDR3 nucleotides are TGTGCCTGTCCGAAGCAGGGGAATTCACCCCTCCACTTT. As protein: CACPKQGNSPLHF.

The chain carries TRBV6-5 and TRBJ1-2, with 7 bases that match TRBD1. V dropped 0 bases and J dropped 6; count of bases not matched to a gene: 10. CDR3 length: 16 residues. CDR1 is MNHEY, CDR2 SVGAGI, per germline. The CDR3 reads CASSYSGAGGGNGYTF. In DNA form, the CDR3 reads TGTGCCAGCAGTTACTCGGGCGCAGGGGGTGGGAATGGCTACACCTTC.

The V call is TRBV6-4, the J call TRBJ1-1; 7 nucleotides line up with TRBD1. The V gene's germline CDR1 is MRHNA and CDR2 SNTAGT. Germline trimming cut 6 bases from V and 3 bases from J; bases unmatched to any gene: 4. The CDR3 spans 13 residues. The chain's CDR3 is CASSRQGDTEAFF. Written as DNA, the CDR3 is TGTGCCAGCAGCAGACAGGGCGACACTGAAGCTTTCTTT.

This chain links TRBV6-6 with TRBJ2-7; tentatively, D is TRBD1 (6 bases). Germline lookup yields CDR1 MNHNY and CDR2 SVGAGI (reference sequence). V lost 4 bases, J lost 7 bases, and 17 bases lay in between. The CDR3 loop spans 14 amino acids. CDR3 bases: TGTGCCAGCAGTTCGACAGGAATCCTGGGAGAGCAGTACTTC. The encoded protein is CASSSTGILGEQYF.